Listed here are 17 T cell receptor beta chains from one sample, sequenced in a study of long-term antiretroviral therapy in people with HIV. Investigators performed immunoSEQ version v3.0 at survey level. Libraries were prepared by immunoSEQ multiplex PCR; TCRdb keeps only in-frame clonotypes and omits some of them. The sample consists of about 21,000 clones, roughly 84% of them appearing once. The material was unsorted PBMCs, obtained at the start of antiretroviral therapy. Receptors were obtained from a man over 45 with HIV.

This clone has a handful of counts. This sequence joins TRBV6-5 and TRBJ2-1; 14 nucleotides align to TRBD2. The CDR3 length is 15 residues. The junction had 2 bases not matched to a gene; V was cut back by 6 bases and J by 4 bases. CDR1 and CDR2 (germline): MNHEY, SVGAGI. The CDR3 here is CASSRLAGGYNEQFF. The CDR3 bases are TGTGCCAGCAGCCGACTAGCGGGAGGGTACAATGAGCAGTTCTTC.

The chain couples TRBV5-4 to TRBJ2-1, with 7 bases lining up with TRBD2. The ends lost 1 base at V and 8 bases at J; junction bases unmatched: 9. The CDR3 consists of 15 residues. CDR1 SGHNT and CDR2 YYREEE come from the germline V gene (reference sequence). CDR3 protein: CASSLYLAEGDEQFF. CDR3 DNA sequence: TGTGCCAGCAGCTTGTACCTAGCGGAAGGCGATGAGCAGTTCTTC.

The genes are TRBV7-9 and TRBJ2-1; possibly TRBD1 or TRBD2 for D (7 bases each). Germline lookup yields CDR1 SEHNR and CDR2 FQNEAQ (reference sequence). The CDR3 covers 15 residues. Between the trimmed V and J ends, which lost 1 base and 7 bases, there was a span of 14 bases. The CDR3 sequence is CASSLGEGARNEQFF. In DNA form, the CDR3 reads TGTGCCAGCAGCTTAGGGGAGGGGGCGCGAAATGAGCAGTTCTTC.

The V gene is TRBV7-8, the J gene TRBJ1-2; D is perhaps TRBD1 (5 bases). The V end lost 3 bases, the J end lost 4 bases, and 21 bases lay between the germline ends. The length of the CDR3 is 17 residues. Germline V gene sequence: CDR1 SGHVS, CDR2 FQNEAQ. The CDR3 reads CASSFRRGLRVPYGYTF. Written as DNA, the CDR3 is TGTGCCAGCAGCTTTAGAAGGGGTCTCAGGGTACCCTATGGCTACACCTTC.

V is TRBV7-2 and J is TRBJ2-5, with unresolved D. V was pared by 1 base and J by 1 base, with 7 bases between. CDR1 is SGHTA, CDR2 FQGNSA, per germline. CDR3 length: 14 residues. CDR3 in DNA: TGTGCCAGCAGCTTAGATGCCCTCCAAGAGACCCAGTACTTC. It is translated as CASSLDALQETQYF.

This chain links TRBV9 with TRBJ1-2, with TRBD1 as a possible D gene (5 bases). This CDR3 has 11 amino acids. V was clipped by 7 bases and J by 3 bases, with 7 bases between them. CDR1 SGDLS and CDR2 YYNGEE come from the germline V gene. The chain's CDR3 is CASAGDYGYTF. The CDR3 DNA sequence: TGTGCCAGCGCGGGGGACTATGGCTACACCTTC.

This chain joins TRBV4-3 and TRBJ2-5; 9 nucleotides match TRBD2. Germline CDR1 LGHNA, CDR2 YSLEER. This CDR3 has 15 amino acids. Losses at the gene ends were 3 bases for V and 5 bases for J; bases not matched to a gene: 7. As DNA, the CDR3 is TGCGCCAGCAGCCAGGAACTAGCGGGCTACGAGACCCAGTACTTC. Translating it yields CASSQELAGYETQYF.

J is TRBJ2-1 and V is TRBV27, with a weak D call TRBD2 (6 bases). Trimming cost V 2 bases and J 6 bases, with 11 bases left between them. CDR1 MNHEY and CDR2 SMNVEV come from the germline V gene (reference sequence). The CDR3 consists of 14 residues. DNA of the CDR3: TGTGCCAGCAGTTTAGGCCGCGGGGTCAATGAGCAGTTCTTC. It encodes CASSLGRGVNEQFF.

For the CDR3, the DNA is TGTGCCAGCAGCCAGACCAGGGTTCTCTACGAGCAGTACTTC. Its translation: CASSQTRVLYEQYF. This sequence joins TRBV14 and TRBJ2-7; the D gene is possibly TRBD1 (5 bases). In germline, CDR1 is SGHDN, CDR2 FVKESK. V lost 3 bases, J lost 3 bases, and 12 bases lay in between. The CDR3 length is 14 residues.

The rearrangement joins TRBV19 to TRBJ1-3; D gene unclear. The ends were cut back, 4 bases at V and 0 bases at J, with 16 bases in the middle. This CDR3 has 17 residues. Germline lookup yields CDR1 LNHDA and CDR2 SQIVND (reference sequence). The CDR3 protein is CASSKNRLSFSGNTIYF. The CDR3 nucleotides read TGTGCCAGTAGTAAGAACAGACTTTCCTTCTCTGGAAACACCATATATTTT.

CDR3 sequence reads: CASSLSGRAVDTQYF. CDR3 sequence (DNA): TGTGCCAGTAGTTTAAGCGGGAGGGCCGTAGATACGCAGTATTTT. The V call is TRBV19, the J call TRBJ2-3; 10 nucleotides match TRBD2. Per the germline V gene, CDR1 is LNHDA and CDR2 is SQIVND (reference sequence). There are 15 residues in the CDR3. With V trimmed by 5 bases and J by 5 bases, 7 bases remained unmatched. Based on the CDR3 plus reference TRBV19 and TRBJ2-3, the full variable domain is DGGITQSPKYLFRKEGQNVTLSCEQNLNHDAMYWYRQDPGQGLRLIYYSQIVNDFQKGDIAEGYSVSREKKESFPLTVTSAQKNPTAFYLCASSLSGRAVDTQYFGPGTRLTVL.

The V gene is TRBV7-9, the J gene TRBJ2-7; 8 bases are shared with TRBD2. The CDR3 has 13 residues. J gave up 6 bases and V 3 bases, and 4 bases lay outside the gene matches. CDR1 and CDR2 (germline): SEHNR, FQNEAQ (reference sequence). The CDR3 DNA follows: TGTGCCAGCAGCTTGCGGGGGGATCCCGAGCAGTACTTC. It yields the protein CASSLRGDPEQYF.

The V and J genes are TRBV10-3 and TRBJ1-5; 9 nucleotides match TRBD1. The CDR3 runs to 14 residues. CDR1 and CDR2 from the germline V gene are ENHRY and SYGVKD. Losses at the gene ends were 11 bases for V and 2 bases for J; bases not matched to a gene: 7. The CDR3, as DNA: TGTGCCGCTGGGGACAGGGACGGCAATCAGCCCCAGCATTTT. Encoded protein: CAAGDRDGNQPQHF.

The CDR3, as DNA: TGCGCCAGTTCAGGACTAGCGGGGAGAGATACGCAGTATTTT. Its translation: CASSGLAGRDTQYF. The chain carries TRBV5-1 and TRBJ2-3, with 12 positions matching TRBD2. The CDR3 is 14 amino acids. V trimming: 8 bases; J trimming: 5 bases; junction bases outside the gene matches: 6. Looked up from germline, CDR1 is SGHRS and CDR2 is YFSETQ.

The chain links TRBV18 to TRBJ2-7, with D uncertain. This CDR3 comprises 16 residues. V lost 0 bases and J lost 1, with 13 bases in between. Germline lookup yields CDR1 KGHSH and CDR2 LQKENI. The CDR3 loop reads CASSPPRPPVSYEQYF. CDR3 nucleotide sequence: TGTGCCAGCTCACCACCGAGACCTCCCGTTTCCTACGAGCAGTACTTC.

The chain uses TRBV6-1 and TRBJ2-7; the D is unclear. CDR1 MNHNS and CDR2 SASEGT come from the germline V gene. Trimming left V 3 bases short and J 2 bases short, with 14 bases between. The CDR3 contains 15 residues. CDR3 sequence: CASSDPFIQAYEQYF. The CDR3 coding sequence is TGTGCCAGCAGTGATCCGTTTATCCAGGCCTACGAGCAGTACTTC.

This clone was picked up a small number of times. The V gene is TRBV7-9, the J gene TRBJ2-7; the D gene could be TRBD1 or TRBD2 (5 bases each). The CDR3 length is 14 residues. V lost 5 bases and J 6 bases, leaving 17 bases between the germline ends. Per germline, CDR1 SEHNR and CDR2 FQNEAQ (reference sequence). The CDR3 reads CASSPPSGPGEQYF. Here the CDR3 DNA reads TGTGCCAGCAGCCCACCCTCGGGGCCCGGCGAGCAGTACTTC.